The clone carrying this T cell receptor beta chain was seen just once. This sample is part of a study of blood T cell repertoires in COVID-19. Across the whole study: Italy, Spain and the United States were the sources of the convalescent and acute COVID-19 samples.

In germline, CDR1 is MNHEY, CDR2 SVGEGT. The CDR3 is 15 amino acids. Trimming at V came to 2 bases and at J to 8 bases, leaving 8 bases not matched to a gene. Original analysis: For nucleated cells, counts were estimated from reference gene primer amplification. Measured with immunoSEQ multiplex PCR; TCRdb has only the in-frame clones, and not every one. The D gene and trimming were derived from the DNA, and the V and J assignments and clone size from that table. The sample holds 150,000 to 170,000 clones, roughly 81% seen once. Sequencing was carried out using peripheral blood. This chain joins TRBV6-2 or TRBV6-3 and TRBJ2-4; 8 positions agree with TRBD2. The receptor was isolated from a woman aged 55-69 years with COVID-19, enrolled during active disease. As DNA, the CDR3 is TGTGCCAGCAGTTACAGCGGGGGCCTGGGGGACATTCAGTACTTC. Translated, it gives CASSYSGGLGDIQYF.